This T cell receptor beta chain is drawn from a study of blood T cell repertoires in COVID-19. Only in-frame clones appear in the TCRdb table, and some are missing; sequencing was by immunoSEQ multiplex PCR. The sample has over 55,000 clones; 65% to 85% are singletons. CDR3 length: 16 residues. Germline V gene data show CDR1 as SGHTA and CDR2 as FQGNSA. Germline trimming cut 5 bases from V and 6 bases from J; bases unmatched to any gene: 10. The J gene is TRBJ2-2, the V gene TRBV7-2, with 9 bases identical to TRBD1. The sequencing input was peripheral blood. The sequence derives from a human donor in a cohort sampled during active COVID-19. CDR3 loop: CASSARQGGLAGELFF. The CDR3 DNA reads as TGTGCCAGCAGCGCACGACAGGGGGGGTTGGCCGGGGAGCTGTTTTTT.